The clone carrying this TCR beta chain was found once. Using immunoSEQ multiplex PCR, the repertoire was profiled, and TCRdb retains in-frame clones only, with some absent. The sample has some 97,000 clones, around nine tenths seen once. This sample was included in a study of blood T cell repertoires in COVID-19. Study-level background: Whether acute or convalescent, the COVID-19 samples came from the United States, Italy and Spain.

V lost 4 bases to trimming and J lost 3 bases; unmatched junction nucleotides: 8. This CDR3 comprises 17 residues. The germline V gene has CDR1 WNHNN and CDR2 SYGVQD (reference sequence). V gene TRBV10-1 combines with J gene TRBJ2-7; TRBD2 agrees at 14 bases. Sequenced input: peripheral blood. This TCR was recovered from a middle-aged man with acute or convalescent COVID-19. In DNA form, the CDR3 reads TGCGCCAGCAGTGCCATGGGACTAGCGGGAGCAAACTACGAGCAGTACTTC. As protein: CASSAMGLAGANYEQYF.